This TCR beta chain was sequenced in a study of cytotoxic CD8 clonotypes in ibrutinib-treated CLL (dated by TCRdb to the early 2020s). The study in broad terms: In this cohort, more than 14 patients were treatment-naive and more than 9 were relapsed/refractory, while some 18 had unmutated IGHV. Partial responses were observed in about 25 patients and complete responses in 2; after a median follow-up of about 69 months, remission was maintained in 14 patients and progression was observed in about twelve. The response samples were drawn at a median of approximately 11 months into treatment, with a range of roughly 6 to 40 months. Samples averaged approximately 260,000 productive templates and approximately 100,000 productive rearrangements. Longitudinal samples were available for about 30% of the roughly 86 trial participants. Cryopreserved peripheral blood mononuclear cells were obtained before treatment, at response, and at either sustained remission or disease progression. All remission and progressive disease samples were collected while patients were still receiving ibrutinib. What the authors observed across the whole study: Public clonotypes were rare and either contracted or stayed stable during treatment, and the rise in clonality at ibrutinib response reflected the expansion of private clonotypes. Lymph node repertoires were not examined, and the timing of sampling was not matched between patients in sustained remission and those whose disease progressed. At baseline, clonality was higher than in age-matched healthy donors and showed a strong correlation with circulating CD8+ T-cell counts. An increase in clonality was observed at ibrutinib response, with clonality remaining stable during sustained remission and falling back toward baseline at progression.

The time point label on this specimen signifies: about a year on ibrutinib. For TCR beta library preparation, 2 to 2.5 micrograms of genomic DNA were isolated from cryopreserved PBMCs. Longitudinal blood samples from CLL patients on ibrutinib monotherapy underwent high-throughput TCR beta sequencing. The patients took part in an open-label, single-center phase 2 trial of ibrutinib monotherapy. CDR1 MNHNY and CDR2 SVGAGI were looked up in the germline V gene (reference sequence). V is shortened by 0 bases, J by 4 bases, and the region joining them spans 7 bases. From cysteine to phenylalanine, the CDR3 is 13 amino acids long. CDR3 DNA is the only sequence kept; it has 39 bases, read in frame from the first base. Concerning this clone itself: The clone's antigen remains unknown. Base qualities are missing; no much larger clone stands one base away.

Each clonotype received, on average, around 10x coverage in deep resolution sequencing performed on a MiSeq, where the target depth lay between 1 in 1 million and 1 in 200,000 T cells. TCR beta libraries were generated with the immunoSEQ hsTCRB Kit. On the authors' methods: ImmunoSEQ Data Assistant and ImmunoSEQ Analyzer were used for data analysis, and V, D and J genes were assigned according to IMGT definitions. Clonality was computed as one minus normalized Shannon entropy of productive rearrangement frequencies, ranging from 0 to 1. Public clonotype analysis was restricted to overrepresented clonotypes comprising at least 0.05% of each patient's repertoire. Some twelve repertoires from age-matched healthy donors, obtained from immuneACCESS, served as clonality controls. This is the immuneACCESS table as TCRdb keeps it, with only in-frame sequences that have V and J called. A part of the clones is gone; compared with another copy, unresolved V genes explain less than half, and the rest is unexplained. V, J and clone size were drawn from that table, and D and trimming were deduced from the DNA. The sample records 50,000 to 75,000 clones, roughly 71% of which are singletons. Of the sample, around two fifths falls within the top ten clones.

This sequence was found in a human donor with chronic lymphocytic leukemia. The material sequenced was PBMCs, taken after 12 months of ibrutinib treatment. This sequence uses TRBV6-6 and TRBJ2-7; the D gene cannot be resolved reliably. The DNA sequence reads TGTGCCAGCAGTTACTCATGGGGATACGAGCAGTACTTC. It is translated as CASSYSWGYEQYF.